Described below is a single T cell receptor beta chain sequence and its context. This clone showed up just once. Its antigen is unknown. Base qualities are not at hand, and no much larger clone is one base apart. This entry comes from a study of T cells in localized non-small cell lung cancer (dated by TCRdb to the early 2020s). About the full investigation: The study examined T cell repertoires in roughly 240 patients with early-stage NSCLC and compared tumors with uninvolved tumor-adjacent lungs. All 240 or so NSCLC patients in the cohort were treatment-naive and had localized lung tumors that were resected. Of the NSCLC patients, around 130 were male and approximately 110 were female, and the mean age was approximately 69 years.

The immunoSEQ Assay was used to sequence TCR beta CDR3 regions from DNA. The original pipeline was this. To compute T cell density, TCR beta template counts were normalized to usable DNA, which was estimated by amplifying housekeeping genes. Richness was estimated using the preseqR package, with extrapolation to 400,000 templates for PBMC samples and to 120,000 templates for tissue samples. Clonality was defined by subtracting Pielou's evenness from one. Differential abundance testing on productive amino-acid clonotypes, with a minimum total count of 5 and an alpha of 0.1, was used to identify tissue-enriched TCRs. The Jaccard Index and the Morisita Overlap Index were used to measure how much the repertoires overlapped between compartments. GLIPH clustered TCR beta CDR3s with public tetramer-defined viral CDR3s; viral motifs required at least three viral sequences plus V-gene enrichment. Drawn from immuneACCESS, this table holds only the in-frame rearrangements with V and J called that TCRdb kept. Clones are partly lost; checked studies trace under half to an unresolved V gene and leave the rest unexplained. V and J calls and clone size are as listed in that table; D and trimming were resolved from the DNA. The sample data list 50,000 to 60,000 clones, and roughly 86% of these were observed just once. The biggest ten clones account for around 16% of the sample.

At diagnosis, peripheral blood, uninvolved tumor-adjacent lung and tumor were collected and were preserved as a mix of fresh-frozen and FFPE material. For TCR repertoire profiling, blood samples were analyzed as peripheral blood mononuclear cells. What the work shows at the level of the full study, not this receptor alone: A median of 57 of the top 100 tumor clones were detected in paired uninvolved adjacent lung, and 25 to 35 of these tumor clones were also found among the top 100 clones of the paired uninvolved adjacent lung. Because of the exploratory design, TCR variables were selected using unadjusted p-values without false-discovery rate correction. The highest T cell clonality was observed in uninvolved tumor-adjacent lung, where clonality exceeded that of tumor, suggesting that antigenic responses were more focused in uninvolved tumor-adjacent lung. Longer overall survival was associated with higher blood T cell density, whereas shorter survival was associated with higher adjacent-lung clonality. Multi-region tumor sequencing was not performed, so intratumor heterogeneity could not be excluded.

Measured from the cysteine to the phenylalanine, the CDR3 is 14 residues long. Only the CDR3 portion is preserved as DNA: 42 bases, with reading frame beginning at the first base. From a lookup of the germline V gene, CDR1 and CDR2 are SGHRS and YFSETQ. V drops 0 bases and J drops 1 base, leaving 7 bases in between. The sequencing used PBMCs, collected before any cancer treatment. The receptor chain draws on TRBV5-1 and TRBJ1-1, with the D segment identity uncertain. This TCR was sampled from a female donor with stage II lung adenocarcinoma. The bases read TGCGCCAGCAGCTTGGCGGCCGGGAACACTGAAGCTTTCTTT. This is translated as CASSLAAGNTEAFF.